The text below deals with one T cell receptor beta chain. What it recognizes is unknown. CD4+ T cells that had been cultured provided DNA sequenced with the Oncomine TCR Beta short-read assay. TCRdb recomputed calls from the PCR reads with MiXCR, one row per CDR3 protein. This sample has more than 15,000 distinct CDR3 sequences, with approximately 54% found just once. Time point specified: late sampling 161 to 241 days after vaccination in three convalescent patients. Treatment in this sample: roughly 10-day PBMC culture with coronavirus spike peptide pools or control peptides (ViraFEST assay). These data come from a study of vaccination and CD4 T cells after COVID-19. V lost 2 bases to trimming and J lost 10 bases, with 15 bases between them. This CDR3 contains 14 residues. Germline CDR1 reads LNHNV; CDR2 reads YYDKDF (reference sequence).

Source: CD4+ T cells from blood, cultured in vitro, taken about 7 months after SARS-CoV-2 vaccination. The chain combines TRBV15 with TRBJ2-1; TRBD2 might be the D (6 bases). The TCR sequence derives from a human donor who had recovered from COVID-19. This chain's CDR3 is CATSRRDFPAEQFF. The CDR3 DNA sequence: TGTGCCACCAGCAGACGGGACTTCCCCGCCGAGCAGTTCTTC. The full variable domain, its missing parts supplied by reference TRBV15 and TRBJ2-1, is DAMVIQNPRYQVTQFGKPVTLSCSQTLNHNVMYWYQQKSSQAPKLLFHYYDKDFNNEADTPDNFQSRRPNTSFCFLDIRSPGLGDTAMYLCATSRRDFPAEQFFGPGTRLTVL.